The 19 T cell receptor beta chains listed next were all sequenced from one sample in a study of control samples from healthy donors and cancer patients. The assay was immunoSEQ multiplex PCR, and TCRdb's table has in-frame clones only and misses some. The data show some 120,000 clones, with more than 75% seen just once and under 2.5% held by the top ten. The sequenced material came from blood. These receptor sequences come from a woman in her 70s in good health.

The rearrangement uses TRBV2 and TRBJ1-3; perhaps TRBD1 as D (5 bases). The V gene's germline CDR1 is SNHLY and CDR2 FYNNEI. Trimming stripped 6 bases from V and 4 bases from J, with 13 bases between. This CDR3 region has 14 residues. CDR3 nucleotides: TGTGCCAGCAGGATCGAACAGGCAGGAAACACCATATATTTT. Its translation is CASRIEQAGNTIYF.

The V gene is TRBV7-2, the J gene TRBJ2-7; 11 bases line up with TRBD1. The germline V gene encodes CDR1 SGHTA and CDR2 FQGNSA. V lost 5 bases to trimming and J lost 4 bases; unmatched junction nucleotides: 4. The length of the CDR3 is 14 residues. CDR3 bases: TGTGCCAGCAGCCGGACAGGGGGCGATTACGAGCAGTACTTC. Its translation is CASSRTGGDYEQYF.

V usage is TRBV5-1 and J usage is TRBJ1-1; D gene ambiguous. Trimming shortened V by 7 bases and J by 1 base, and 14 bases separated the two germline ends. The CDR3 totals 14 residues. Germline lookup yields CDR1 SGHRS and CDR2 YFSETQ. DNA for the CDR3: TGCGCCAGCGCCCCGACGCGGTCGAACACTGAAGCTTTCTTT. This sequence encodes CASAPTRSNTEAFF.

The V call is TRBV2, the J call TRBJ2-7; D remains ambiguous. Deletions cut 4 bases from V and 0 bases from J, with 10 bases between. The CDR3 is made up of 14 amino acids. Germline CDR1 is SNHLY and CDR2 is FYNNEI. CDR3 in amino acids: CASSGSMSSYEQYF. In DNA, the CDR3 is TGTGCCAGCAGTGGATCTATGAGCTCCTACGAGCAGTACTTC.

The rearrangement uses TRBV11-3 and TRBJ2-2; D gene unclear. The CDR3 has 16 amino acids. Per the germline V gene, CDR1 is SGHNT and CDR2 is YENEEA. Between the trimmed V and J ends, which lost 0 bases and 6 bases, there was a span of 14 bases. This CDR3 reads CASSLDLGPGPGELFF. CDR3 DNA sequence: TGTGCCAGCAGCTTAGATCTGGGCCCCGGCCCCGGGGAGCTGTTTTTT. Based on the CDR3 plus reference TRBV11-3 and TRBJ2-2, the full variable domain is EAGVVQSPRYKIIEKKQPVAFWCNPISGHNTLYWYLQNLGQGPELLIRYENEEAVDDSQLPKDRFSAERLKGVDSTLKIQPAELGDSAVYLCASSLDLGPGPGELFFGEGSRLTVL.

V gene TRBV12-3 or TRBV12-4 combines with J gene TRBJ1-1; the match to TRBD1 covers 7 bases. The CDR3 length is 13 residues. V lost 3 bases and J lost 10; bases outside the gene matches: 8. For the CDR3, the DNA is TGTGCCAGCAGTTTCCGGGGACAGTCAAGAGCTTTCTTT. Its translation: CASSFRGQSRAFF.

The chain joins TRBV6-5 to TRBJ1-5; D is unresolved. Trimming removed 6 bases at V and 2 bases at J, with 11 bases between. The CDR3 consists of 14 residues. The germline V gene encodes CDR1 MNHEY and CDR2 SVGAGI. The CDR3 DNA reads TGTGCCAGCAGCCCGAACGGGGGCAATCAGCCCCAGCATTTT. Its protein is CASSPNGGNQPQHF.

The CDR3 sequence: CASSYVRGTEAFF. The CDR3 coding sequence is TGTGCCAGCAGTTACGTCAGGGGCACTGAAGCTTTCTTT. The chain joins TRBV6-5 to TRBJ1-1; a possible D gene is TRBD1 (6 bases). Germline-derived CDR1 and CDR2 are MNHEY and SVGAGI. Trimming shortened V by 2 bases and J by 4 bases, and 8 bases separated the two germline ends. CDR3 length: 13 amino acids.

The DNA for the CDR3 is TGTGCCAGCAGCTTGGAACAGGATCAGCCCCAGCATTTT. As protein: CASSLEQDQPQHF. V usage is TRBV5-8 and J usage is TRBJ1-5, with a possible D match to TRBD1 (5 bases). The germline V gene encodes CDR1 SGHTS and CDR2 YDEGEE. Trimming left V 0 bases short and J 5 bases short, with 6 bases between. The CDR3 runs to 13 residues.

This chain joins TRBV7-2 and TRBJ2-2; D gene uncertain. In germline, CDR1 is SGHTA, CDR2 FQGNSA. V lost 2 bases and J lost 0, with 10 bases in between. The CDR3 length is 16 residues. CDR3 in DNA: TGTGCCAGCAGCTTAAACCCAGTCACGAACACCGGGGAGCTGTTTTTT. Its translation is CASSLNPVTNTGELFF.

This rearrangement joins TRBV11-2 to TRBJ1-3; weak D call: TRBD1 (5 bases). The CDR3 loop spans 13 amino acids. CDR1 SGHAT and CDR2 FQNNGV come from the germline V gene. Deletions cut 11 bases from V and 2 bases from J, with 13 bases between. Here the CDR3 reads CAVGRGPGNTIYF. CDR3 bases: TGTGCCGTGGGGAGGGGCCCTGGAAACACCATATATTTT.

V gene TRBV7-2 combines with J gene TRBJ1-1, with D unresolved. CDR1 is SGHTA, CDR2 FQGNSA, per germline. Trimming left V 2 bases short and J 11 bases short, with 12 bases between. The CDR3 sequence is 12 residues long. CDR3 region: CASSLFPDAAFF. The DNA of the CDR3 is TGTGCCAGCAGCTTATTCCCAGACGCTGCTTTCTTT.

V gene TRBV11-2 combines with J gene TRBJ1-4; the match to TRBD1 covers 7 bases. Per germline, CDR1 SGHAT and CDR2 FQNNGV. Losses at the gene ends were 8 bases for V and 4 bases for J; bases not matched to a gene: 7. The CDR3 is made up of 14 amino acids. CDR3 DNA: TGTGCCAGCCGCCGGACAGGCCTTAATGAAAAACTGTTTTTT. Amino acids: CASRRTGLNEKLFF.

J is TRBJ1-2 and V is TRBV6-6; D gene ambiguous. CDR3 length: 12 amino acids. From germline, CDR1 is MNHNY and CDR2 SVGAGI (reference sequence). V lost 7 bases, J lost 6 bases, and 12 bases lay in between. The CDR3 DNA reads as TGTGCCAGCACTCGAGGACGGGATGGCTACACCTTC. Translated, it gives CASTRGRDGYTF.

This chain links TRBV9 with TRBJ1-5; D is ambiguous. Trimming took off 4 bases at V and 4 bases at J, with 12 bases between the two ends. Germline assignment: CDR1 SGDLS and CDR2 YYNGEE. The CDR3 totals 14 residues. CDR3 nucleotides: TGTGCCAGCAGCAACCGACTGGATAATCAGCCCCAGCATTTT. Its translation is CASSNRLDNQPQHF. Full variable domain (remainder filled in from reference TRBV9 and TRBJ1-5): DSGVTQTPKHLITATGQRVTLRCSPRSGDLSVYWYQQSLDQGLQFLIQYYNGEERAKGNILERFSAQQFPDLHSELNLSSLELGDSALYFCASSNRLDNQPQHFGDGTRLSIL.

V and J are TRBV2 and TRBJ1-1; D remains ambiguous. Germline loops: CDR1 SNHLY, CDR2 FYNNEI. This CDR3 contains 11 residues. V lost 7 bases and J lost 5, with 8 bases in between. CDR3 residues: CASKFGTEAFF. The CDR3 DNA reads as TGTGCCAGCAAGTTTGGAACTGAAGCTTTCTTT. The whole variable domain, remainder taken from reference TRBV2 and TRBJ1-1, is EPEVTQTPSHQVTQMGQEVILRCVPISNHLYFYWYRQILGQKVEFLVSFYNNEISEKSEIFDDQFSVERPDGSNFTLKIRSTKLEDSAMYFCASKFGTEAFFGQGTRLTVV.

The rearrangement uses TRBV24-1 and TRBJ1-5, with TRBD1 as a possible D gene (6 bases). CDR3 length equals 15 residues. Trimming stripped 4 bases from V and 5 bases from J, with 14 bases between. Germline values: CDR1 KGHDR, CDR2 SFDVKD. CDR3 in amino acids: CATSDAKGDYQPQHF. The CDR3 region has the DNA TGTGCCACCAGTGACGCCAAGGGGGACTATCAGCCCCAGCATTTT.

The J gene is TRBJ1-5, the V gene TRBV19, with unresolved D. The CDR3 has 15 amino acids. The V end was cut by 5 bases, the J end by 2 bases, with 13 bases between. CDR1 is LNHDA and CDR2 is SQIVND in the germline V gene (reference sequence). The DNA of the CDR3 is TGTGCCAGTAGTCGAGGCCAGGTCGGCAATCAGCCCCAGCATTTT. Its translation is CASSRGQVGNQPQHF.

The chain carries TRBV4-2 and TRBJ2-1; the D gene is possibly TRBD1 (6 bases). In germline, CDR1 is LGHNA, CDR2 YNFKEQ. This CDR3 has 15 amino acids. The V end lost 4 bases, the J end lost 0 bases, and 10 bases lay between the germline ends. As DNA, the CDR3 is TGTGCCAGCAGCCCCGAGGGGGACTCCTACAATGAGCAGTTCTTC. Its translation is CASSPEGDSYNEQFF.